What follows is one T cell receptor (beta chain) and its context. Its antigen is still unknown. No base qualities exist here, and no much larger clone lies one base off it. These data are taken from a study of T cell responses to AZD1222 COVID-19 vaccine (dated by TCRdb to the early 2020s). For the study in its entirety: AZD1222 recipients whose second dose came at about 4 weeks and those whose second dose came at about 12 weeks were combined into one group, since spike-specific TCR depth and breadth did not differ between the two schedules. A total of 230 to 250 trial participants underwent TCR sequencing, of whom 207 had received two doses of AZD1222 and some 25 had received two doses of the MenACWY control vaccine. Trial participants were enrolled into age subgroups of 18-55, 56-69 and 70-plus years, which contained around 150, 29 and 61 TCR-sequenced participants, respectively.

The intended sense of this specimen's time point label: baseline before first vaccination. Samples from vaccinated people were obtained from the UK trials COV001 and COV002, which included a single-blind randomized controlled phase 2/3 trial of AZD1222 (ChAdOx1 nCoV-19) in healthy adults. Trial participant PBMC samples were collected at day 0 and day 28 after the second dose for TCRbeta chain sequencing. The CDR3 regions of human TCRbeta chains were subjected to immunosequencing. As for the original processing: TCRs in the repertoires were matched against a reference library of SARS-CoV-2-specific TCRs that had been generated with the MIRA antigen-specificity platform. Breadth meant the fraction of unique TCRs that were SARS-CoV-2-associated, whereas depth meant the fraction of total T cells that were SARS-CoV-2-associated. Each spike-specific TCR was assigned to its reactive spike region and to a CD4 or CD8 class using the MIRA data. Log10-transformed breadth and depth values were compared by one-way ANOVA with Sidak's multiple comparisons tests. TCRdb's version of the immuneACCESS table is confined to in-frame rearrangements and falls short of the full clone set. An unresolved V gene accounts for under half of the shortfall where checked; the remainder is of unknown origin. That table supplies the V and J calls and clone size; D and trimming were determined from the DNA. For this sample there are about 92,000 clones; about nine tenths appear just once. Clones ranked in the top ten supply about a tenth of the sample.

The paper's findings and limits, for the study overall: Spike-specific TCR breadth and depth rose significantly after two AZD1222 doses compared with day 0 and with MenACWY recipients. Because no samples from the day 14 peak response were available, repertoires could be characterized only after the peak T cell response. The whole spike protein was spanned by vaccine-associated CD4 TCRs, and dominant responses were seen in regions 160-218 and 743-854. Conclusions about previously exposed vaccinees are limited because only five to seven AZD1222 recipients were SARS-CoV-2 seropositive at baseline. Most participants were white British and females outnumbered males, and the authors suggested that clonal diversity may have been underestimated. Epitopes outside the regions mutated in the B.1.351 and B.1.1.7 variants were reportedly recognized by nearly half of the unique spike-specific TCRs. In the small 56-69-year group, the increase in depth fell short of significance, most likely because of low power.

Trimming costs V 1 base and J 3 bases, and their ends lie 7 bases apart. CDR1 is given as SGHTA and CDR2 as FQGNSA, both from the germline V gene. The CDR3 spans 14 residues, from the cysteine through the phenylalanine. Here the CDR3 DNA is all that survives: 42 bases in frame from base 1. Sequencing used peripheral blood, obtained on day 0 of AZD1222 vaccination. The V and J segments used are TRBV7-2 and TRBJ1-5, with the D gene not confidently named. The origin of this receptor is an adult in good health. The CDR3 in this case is CASSLDGNNQPQHF. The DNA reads TGTGCCAGCAGCTTAGACGGGAACAATCAGCCCCAGCATTTT.